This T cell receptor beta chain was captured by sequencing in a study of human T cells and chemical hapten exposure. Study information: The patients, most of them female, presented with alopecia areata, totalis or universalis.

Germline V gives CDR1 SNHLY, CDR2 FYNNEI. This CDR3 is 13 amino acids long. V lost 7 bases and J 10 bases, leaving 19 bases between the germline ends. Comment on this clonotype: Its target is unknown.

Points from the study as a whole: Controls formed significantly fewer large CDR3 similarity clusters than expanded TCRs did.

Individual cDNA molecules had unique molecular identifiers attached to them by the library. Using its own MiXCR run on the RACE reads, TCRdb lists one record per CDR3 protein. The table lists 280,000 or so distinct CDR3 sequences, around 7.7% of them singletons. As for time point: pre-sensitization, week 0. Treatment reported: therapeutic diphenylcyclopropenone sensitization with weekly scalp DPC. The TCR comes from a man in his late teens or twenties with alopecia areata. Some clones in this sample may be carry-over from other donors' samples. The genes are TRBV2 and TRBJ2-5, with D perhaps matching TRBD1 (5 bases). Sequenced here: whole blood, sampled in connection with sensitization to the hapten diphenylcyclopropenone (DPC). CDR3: CASTAGRVNLQYF. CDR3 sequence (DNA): TGTGCCAGCACTGCTGGCAGGGTAAATCTCCAGTACTTC. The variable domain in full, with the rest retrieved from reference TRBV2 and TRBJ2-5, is EPEVTQTPSHQVTQMGQEVILRCVPISNHLYFYWYRQILGQKVEFLVSFYNNEISEKSEIFDDQFSVERPDGSNFTLKIRSTKLEDSAMYFCASTAGRVNLQYFGPGTRLLVL.